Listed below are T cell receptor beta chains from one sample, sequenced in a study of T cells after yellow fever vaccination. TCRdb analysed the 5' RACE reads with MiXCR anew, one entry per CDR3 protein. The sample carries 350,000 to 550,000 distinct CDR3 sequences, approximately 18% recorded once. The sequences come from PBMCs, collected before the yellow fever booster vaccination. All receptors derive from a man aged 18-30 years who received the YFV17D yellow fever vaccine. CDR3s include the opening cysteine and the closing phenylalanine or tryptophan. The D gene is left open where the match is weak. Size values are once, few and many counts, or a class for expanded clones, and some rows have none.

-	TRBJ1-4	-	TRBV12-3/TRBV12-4	TGTGCCAGCAGTTTAAGAACAGCTAATGAAAAACTGTTTTTT	CASSLRTANEKLFF
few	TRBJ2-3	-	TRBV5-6	TGTGCCAGCAGGGGCGTTAGCGGCGCCACAGATACGCAGTATTTT	CASRGVSGATDTQYF
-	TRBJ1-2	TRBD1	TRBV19	TGTGCCAGTAGTCAACCGGGACAGGGGAACTATGGCTACACCTTC	CASSQPGQGNYGYTF
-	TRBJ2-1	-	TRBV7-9	TGTGCCAGCAGCGGTAGGGAGCAGTTCTTC	CASSGREQFF
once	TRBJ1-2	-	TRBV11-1	TGTGCCAGCAGCTTAGTGGGACGGGGTGGCTACACCTTC	CASSLVGRGGYTF
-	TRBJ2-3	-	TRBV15	TGTGCCACCAGCAGAGATGCGGGGAGCACAGATACGCAGTATTTT	CATSRDAGSTDTQYF
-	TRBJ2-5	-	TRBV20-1	TGCAGTGCTAGAGCGGGGAGGGGGGTCCAAGAGACCCAGTACTTC	CSARAGRGVQETQYF
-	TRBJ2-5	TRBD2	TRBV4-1	TGCGCCAGCAGCCAAGATTCGGGGGGGCTGGGAGAGACCCAGTACTTC	CASSQDSGGLGETQYF
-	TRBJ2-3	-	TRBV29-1	TGCAGCGTTGAACGCAGGGGAGGCACAGATACGCAGTATTTT	CSVERRGGTDTQYF
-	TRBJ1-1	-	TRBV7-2	TGTGCCAGCATTCGCGGGGGCGCTGGGTCGATGGGCACTGAAGCTTTCTTT	CASIRGGAGSMGTEAFF
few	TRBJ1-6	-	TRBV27	TGTGCCAGCAGTTTTGTCGGAAATTCACCCCTCCACTTT	CASSFVGNSPLHF
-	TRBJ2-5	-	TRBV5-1	TGCGCCAGCAGCTTTTTCCGGGTGGGGGCAGCGGAGACCCAGTACTTC	CASSFFRVGAAETQYF
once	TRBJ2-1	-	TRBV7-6	TGTGCCAGCAGCTTGGACACCTCGAGCTCCTACAATGAGCAGTTCTTC	CASSLDTSSSYNEQFF
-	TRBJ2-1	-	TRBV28	TGTGCCAGCAGTCTATCCCTCAATGAGCAGTTCTTC	CASSLSLNEQFF
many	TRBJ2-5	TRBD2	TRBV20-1	TGCAGTGCTAGCCGCGGGGGGGCTCAAGAGACCCAGTACTTC	CSASRGGAQETQYF
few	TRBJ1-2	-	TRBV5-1	TGCGCCAGCTCCCCCGGATTGGCGCGTGACTATGGCTACACCTTC	CASSPGLARDYGYTF
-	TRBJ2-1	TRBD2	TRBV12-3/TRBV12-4	TGTGCCAGCAGTTACGGACTAGCCGATGAGCAGTTCTTC	CASSYGLADEQFF
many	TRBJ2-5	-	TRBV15	TGTGCCACCAGCAGAGATCCCTTGGGGACCCAGTACTTC	CATSRDPLGTQYF
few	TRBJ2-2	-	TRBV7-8	TGTGCCAGCAGCTTGCTGAGGATCAACACCGGGGAGCTGTTTTTT	CASSLLRINTGELFF
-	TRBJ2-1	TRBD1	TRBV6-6	TGTGCCAGCAGTTACCCCGGACAGGTGAAGCACAATGAGCAGTTCTTC	CASSYPGQVKHNEQFF
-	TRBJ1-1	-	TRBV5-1	TGCGCCAGCAAGGACAGCACTGAAGCTTTCTTT	CASKDSTEAFF
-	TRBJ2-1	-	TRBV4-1	TGCGCCAGCAGCCAAGATTTGTCCTTAGACTACAATGAGCAGTTCTTC	CASSQDLSLDYNEQFF
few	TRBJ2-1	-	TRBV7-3	TGTGCCAGCAGCCCGGACTACGAACTCCGCAATGAGCAGTTCTTC	CASSPDYELRNEQFF
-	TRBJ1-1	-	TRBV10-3	TGTGCCATCAGTTCAGGGATCGCTGAAGCTTTCTTT	CAISSGIAEAFF
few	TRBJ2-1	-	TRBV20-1	TGCAGTGCTAGACGGGGCGGGGATGAGCAGTTCTTC	CSARRGGDEQFF
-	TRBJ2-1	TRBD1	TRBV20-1	TGCAGTGCTAGGGGGACAGGTCCGAATGAGCAGTTCTTC	CSARGTGPNEQFF
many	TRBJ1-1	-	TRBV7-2	TGTGCCAGCAGCTTAGCCCAGGGCGGCACTGAAGCTTTCTTT	CASSLAQGGTEAFF
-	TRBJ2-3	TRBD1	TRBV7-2	TGTGCCAGCAGCGTGACAGGGGATCAGGCAGATACGCAGTATTTT	CASSVTGDQADTQYF
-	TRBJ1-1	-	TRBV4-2	TGTGCCAGCAGCCAAGAAAGCGGGAGCACTGAAGCTTTCTTT	CASSQESGSTEAFF
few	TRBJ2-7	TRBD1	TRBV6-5	TGTGCCAGCAGTTACTCCCCTTACCACAGGGGATACGAGCAGTACTTC	CASSYSPYHRGYEQYF
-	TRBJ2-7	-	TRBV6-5	TGTGCCAGCAGATTAGGGTCTTCCTACGAGCAGTACTTC	CASRLGSSYEQYF
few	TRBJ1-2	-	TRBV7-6	TGTGCCAGCAGCTTAGTCGGGGGGGATAGCAGTTCCTATGGCTACACCTTC	CASSLVGGDSSSYGYTF
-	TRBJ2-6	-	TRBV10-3	TGTGCCATCAGTGGGACAACTTCTGGGGCCAACGTCCTGACTTTC	CAISGTTSGANVLTF
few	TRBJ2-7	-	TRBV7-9	TGTGCCAGCAGCTCGGGACGGTTTTACGAGCAGTACTTC	CASSSGRFYEQYF
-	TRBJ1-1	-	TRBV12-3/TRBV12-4	TGTGCCAGCAGTTCTCAAGGGGGTCGGGCTTTCTTT	CASSSQGGRAFF